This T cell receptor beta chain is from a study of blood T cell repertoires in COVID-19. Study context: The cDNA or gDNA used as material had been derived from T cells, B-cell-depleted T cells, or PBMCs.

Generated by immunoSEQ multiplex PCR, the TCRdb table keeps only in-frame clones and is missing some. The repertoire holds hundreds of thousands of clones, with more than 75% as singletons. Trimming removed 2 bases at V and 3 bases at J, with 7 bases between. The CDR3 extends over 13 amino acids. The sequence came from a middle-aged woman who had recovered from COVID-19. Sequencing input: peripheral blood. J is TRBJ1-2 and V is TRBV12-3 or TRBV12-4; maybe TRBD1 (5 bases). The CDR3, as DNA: TGTGCCAGCAGTTTAAGCAGGGACTATGGCTACACCTTC. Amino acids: CASSLSRDYGYTF.